These 9 T cell receptor beta chains were sequenced from one sample in a study of Ad26.COV2.S vaccination and SARS-CoV-2 variants. The data were produced by immunoSEQ multiplex PCR, yet TCRdb's version contains in-frame clones alone and is incomplete. The table includes fewer than 400,000 clones, around 84% detected once. The treatment here: about 20 received Ad26.COV2.S at low or high dose, single or two shots; a few received placebo; per-sample allocation not given. Following the first vaccine or placebo injection, samples were taken on day 63. The sample was peripheral blood, taken in a trial of Ad26.COV2.S vaccine versus placebo. These TCRs come from a person between 18 and 65 years old who received the Ad26.COV2.S COVID-19 vaccine or a placebo.

The rearrangement links TRBV28 to TRBJ1-5; weak D call: TRBD1 (5 bases). The V end lost 8 bases, the J end lost 6 bases, and 17 bases lay between the germline ends. The CDR3 has 14 amino acids. CDR1 is MDHEN and CDR2 is SYDVKM in the germline V gene. CDR3: CASSPPSGSQPQHF. The CDR3 nucleotides are TGTGCCAGCTCTCCTCCCTCAGGGAGTCAGCCCCAGCATTTT.

The rearrangement joins TRBV11-2 to TRBJ2-2; possibly TRBD1 for D (6 bases). From germline, CDR1 is SGHAT and CDR2 FQNNGV. CDR3 length: 14 residues. Trimming shortened V by 5 bases and J by 6 bases, and 13 bases separated the two germline ends. CDR3 region: CASSPNRVPGELFF. CDR3 nucleotide sequence: TGTGCCAGCAGCCCGAACAGGGTTCCCGGGGAGCTGTTTTTT.

The gene calls are TRBV6-2 or TRBV6-3 and TRBJ2-3; TRBD1 might be the D (5 bases). The CDR3 runs to 15 residues. Germline CDR1 reads MNHEY; CDR2 reads SVGEGT. V lost 5 bases to trimming and J lost 4 bases, with 16 bases between them. The CDR3 region is CASSPLILQADTQYF. The CDR3 nucleotides are TGTGCCAGCAGTCCCCTAATCCTACAGGCAGATACGCAGTATTTT.

The rearrangement joins TRBV5-1 to TRBJ1-2; 7 nucleotides align to TRBD1. The CDR3 has 15 residues. Germline V lookup: CDR1 SGHRS, CDR2 YFSETQ. J gave up 7 bases and V 4 bases, and 13 bases lay outside the gene matches. CDR3 loop: CASSPHTGEMGGYTF. For the CDR3, the DNA is TGCGCCAGCAGCCCTCATACAGGGGAAATGGGTGGCTACACCTTC.

J is TRBJ2-7 and V is TRBV14, with D maybe TRBD1 (5 bases). Germline CDR1 is SGHDN and CDR2 is FVKESK. V was pared by 3 bases and J by 2 bases, with 14 bases between. This CDR3 is built from 15 residues. CDR3 coding DNA: TGTGCCAGCAGCCAGGTAACAGGACGGGCCTACGAGCAGTACTTC. Translated, it gives CASSQVTGRAYEQYF.

Here the CDR3 DNA reads TGTGCCAGCAGCCGCCGGGACACCGATTTTTCCGGGGAGCTGTTTTTT. Translated, it gives CASSRRDTDFSGELFF. The V and J genes are TRBV7-2 and TRBJ2-2, with D perhaps TRBD1 (6 bases). V was clipped by 5 bases and J by 6 bases, with 19 bases between them. Germline V gene data show CDR1 as SGHTA and CDR2 as FQGNSA. The CDR3 consists of 16 residues.

CDR3 DNA: TGTGCCAGCAGCTTGGCCTTAGGGGCCAGGAACGGGGGCACTGAAGCTTTCTTT. It yields the protein CASSLALGARNGGTEAFF. The V gene is TRBV5-5, the J gene TRBJ1-1, with D perhaps TRBD1 (5 bases). Germline values: CDR1 SGHKS, CDR2 YYEKEE (reference sequence). The CDR3 has 18 residues. The ends were cut back, 0 bases at V and 4 bases at J, with 22 bases in the middle.

The chain carries TRBV7-2 and TRBJ1-2, with D maybe TRBD1 (5 bases). Germline V lookup: CDR1 SGHTA, CDR2 FQGNSA. The CDR3 has 17 amino acids. The V gene lost 2 bases and the J gene lost 0 bases, with 16 bases spanning the gap. CDR3 amino acids: CASSLLPGHQANYGYTF. The CDR3 DNA reads TGTGCCAGCAGCTTACTTCCAGGGCACCAAGCTAACTATGGCTACACCTTC.

The chain employs TRBV3-1 (or the pseudogene TRBV3-2) and TRBJ1-2, with D unclear. The CDR3 totals 13 residues. V lost 0 bases to trimming and J lost 6 bases, with 8 bases between them. The V gene's germline CDR1 is LGHDT and CDR2 YNNKEL (reference sequence). CDR3 sequence (DNA): TGTGCCAGCAGCCAAGAACCGGGGAATGGCTACACCTTC. It specifies CASSQEPGNGYTF.